The 32 T cell receptor beta chains below were found in one sample sequenced in a study of OX40 agonist ivuxolimab in advanced cancers. Sequencing used immunoSEQ multiplex PCR; TCRdb keeps in-frame clones, though not all of them. The sample lists under 85,000 clones; roughly nine tenths were seen once. Specimen: CD4+ or CD8+ T cells sorted from blood, collected in a trial of the OX40 agonist ivuxolimab. These TCRs come from an adult with an advanced solid tumor such as melanoma, head and neck, liver or kidney cancer.

J is TRBJ2-5 and V is TRBV6-6; TRBD1 matches 7 bases. CDR3 size: 16 residues. J lost 2 bases, V lost 7 bases, and 13 bases had no gene match. Germline assignment: CDR1 MNHNY and CDR2 SVGAGI (reference sequence). DNA of the CDR3: TGTGCCAGCACCCAGAGGGGTTGGGGACAGCAAGAGACCCAGTACTTC. Translation: CASTQRGWGQQETQYF.

V gene TRBV5-4 combines with J gene TRBJ2-5, with D maybe TRBD2 (7 bases). The CDR3 runs 14 residues. CDR1 SGHNT and CDR2 YYREEE come from the germline V gene (reference sequence). Trimming shortened V by 5 bases and J by 4 bases, and 15 bases separated the two germline ends. Here the CDR3 reads CASRLGGAGETQYF. The CDR3 DNA reads as TGTGCCAGCAGACTGGGGGGGGCCGGAGAGACCCAGTACTTC. The variable domain in full, completed from reference TRBV5-4 and TRBJ2-5, reads ETGVTQSPTHLIKTRGQQVTLRCSSQSGHNTVSWYQQALGQGPQFIFQYYREEENGRGNFPPRFSGLQFPNYSSELNVNALELDDSALYLCASRLGGAGETQYFGPGTRLLVL.

This sequence joins TRBV20-1 and TRBJ2-5; D might be TRBD2 (6 bases). The germline CDR1 and CDR2 sequences are DFQATT and SNEGSKA (reference sequence). The CDR3 has 11 amino acids. The V gene lost 4 bases and the J gene lost 7 bases, with 10 bases spanning the gap. The CDR3 DNA sequence: TGCAGTGCTAACCCAGCGGGGACCCAGTACTTC. Its protein is CSANPAGTQYF.

The rearrangement uses TRBV27 and TRBJ2-1; weak D call: TRBD1 (5 bases). V dropped 9 bases and J dropped 5 bases, with 8 bases sitting between them. CDR1 is MNHEY and CDR2 is SMNVEV in the germline V gene (reference sequence). The CDR3 length is 11 residues. Written as DNA, the CDR3 is TGTGCCAGGCAAGGGGACAATGAGCAGTTCTTC. Protein sequence: CARQGDNEQFF.

This chain uses TRBV5-1 with TRBJ2-1, with 9 bases identical to TRBD2. The ends lost 0 bases at V and 0 bases at J; junction bases unmatched: 7. CDR3 size: 18 residues. Germline loops: CDR1 SGHRS, CDR2 YFSETQ. CDR3 loop: CASSLVASGMSSYNEQFF. The CDR3 bases are TGCGCCAGCAGCTTGGTCGCTAGCGGGATGAGCTCCTACAATGAGCAGTTCTTC.

The chain is built from TRBV6-5 and TRBJ2-5; D is possibly TRBD1 or TRBD2 (6 bases each). V lost 10 bases and J 3 bases, leaving 12 bases between the germline ends. The CDR3 contains 12 residues. Germline-derived CDR1 and CDR2 are MNHEY and SVGAGI. The CDR3 protein is CATGGGKETQYF. CDR3 DNA sequence: TGTGCCACAGGAGGGGGGAAAGAGACCCAGTACTTC.

The V call is TRBV21-1, the J call TRBJ2-5; TRBD2 is the table's D call, not checked against the DNA. TRBV21-1 constitutes a pseudogene. The length of the CDR3 is 14 residues. The CDR3 bases are TGTGCCAGCAGCAAAGTACGAGGGTGGGAGACCCAGTACTTC. Protein product: CASSKVRGWETQYF.

This sequence joins TRBV28 and TRBJ2-2, with D unresolved. Germline V CDR1 and CDR2: MDHEN, SYDVKM. This CDR3 spans 12 amino acids. Trimming stripped 2 bases from V and 5 bases from J, with 3 bases between. The CDR3 DNA reads TGTGCCAGCAGTTTAAAGACCGGGGAGCTGTTTTTT. This gives the protein CASSLKTGELFF.

This clone was seen just once. The V gene is TRBV28, the J gene TRBJ2-7; possibly TRBD1 for D (5 bases). Germline CDR1 reads MDHEN; CDR2 reads SYDVKM. This CDR3 is built from 14 residues. The V gene lost 4 bases and the J gene lost 6 bases, with 16 bases spanning the gap. The CDR3 reads CASSSSRVGREQYF. The CDR3 coding sequence is TGTGCCAGCAGTTCAAGCAGGGTAGGACGCGAGCAGTACTTC.

V is TRBV5-1 and J is TRBJ2-1; D possibly matches TRBD1 or TRBD2 (5 bases each). Germline CDR1 and CDR2: SGHRS and YFSETQ. The length of the CDR3 is 16 residues. The V and J ends lost 0 bases and 2 bases respectively, with 12 bases between them. The CDR3 bases are TGCGCCAGCAGCTTGGGAGGGGTTGCGGCCTACAATGAGCAGTTCTTC. It specifies CASSLGGVAAYNEQFF. Using reference TRBV5-1 and TRBJ2-1 for the parts outside the CDR3, the full variable domain is KAGVTQTPRYLIKTRGQQVTLSCSPISGHRSVSWYQQTPGQGLQFLFEYFSETQRNKGNFPGRFSGRQFSNSRSEMNVSTLELGDSALYLCASSLGGVAAYNEQFFGPGTRLTVL.

The J gene is TRBJ2-7, the V gene TRBV7-9, with 9 positions matching TRBD1. V lost 4 bases to trimming and J lost 5 bases; unmatched junction nucleotides: 9. The CDR3 has 15 amino acids. Germline V lookup: CDR1 SEHNR, CDR2 FQNEAQ (reference sequence). In nucleotides, the CDR3 is TGTGCCAGCAGCTCTGGGACAGGGAGGATGAACGAGCAGTACTTC. This sequence encodes CASSSGTGRMNEQYF.

The CDR3: CASGGEYNEQFF. The CDR3 nucleotides read TGTGCCAGCGGCGGGGAGTACAATGAGCAGTTCTTC. The V call is TRBV11-3, the J call TRBJ2-1; the D gene is possibly TRBD2 (6 bases). The CDR3 loop spans 12 amino acids. Germline V lookup: CDR1 SGHNT, CDR2 YENEEA. V lost 8 bases to trimming and J lost 4 bases, with 9 bases between them. Drawing the rest from reference TRBV11-3 and TRBJ2-1, the complete variable domain is EAGVVQSPRYKIIEKKQPVAFWCNPISGHNTLYWYLQNLGQGPELLIRYENEEAVDDSQLPKDRFSAERLKGVDSTLKIQPAELGDSAVYLCASGGEYNEQFFGPGTRLTVL.

The chain recombines TRBV2 with TRBJ2-5, with TRBD2 matching over 14 bases. The CDR3 consists of 17 residues. Germline trimming cut 6 bases from V and 1 base from J; bases unmatched to any gene: 7. Germline CDR1 is SNHLY and CDR2 is FYNNEI. DNA for the CDR3: TGTGCCAGCAGGAAGGGACTAGCGGGAGAGGGCCAAGAGACCCAGTACTTC. Protein: CASRKGLAGEGQETQYF. The entire variable domain, with the rest obtained from reference TRBV2 and TRBJ2-5, is as follows: EPEVTQTPSHQVTQMGQEVILRCVPISNHLYFYWYRQILGQKVEFLVSFYNNEISEKSEIFDDQFSVERPDGSNFTLKIRSTKLEDSAMYFCASRKGLAGEGQETQYFGPGTRLLVL.

The chain combines TRBV7-9 with TRBJ2-7; 10 positions match TRBD2. Germline V CDR1 and CDR2: SEHNR, FQNEAQ (reference sequence). The CDR3 extends over 16 amino acids. J lost 0 bases, V lost 6 bases, and 8 bases had no gene match. This CDR3 is CASSYLAGGSSYEQYF. The CDR3 DNA reads TGTGCCAGCAGTTATTTAGCGGGAGGCAGCTCCTACGAGCAGTACTTC.

V is TRBV7-8 and J is TRBJ2-6; TRBD1 is a possible D gene (6 bases). Germline V gene data show CDR1 as SGHVS and CDR2 as FQNEAQ. The CDR3 consists of 15 residues. The ends were cut back, 5 bases at V and 2 bases at J, with 10 bases in the middle. CDR3 protein: CASSRQATGANVLTF. As DNA, the CDR3 is TGTGCCAGCAGCCGACAGGCCACTGGGGCCAACGTCCTGACTTTC.

The chain carries TRBV5-4 and TRBJ2-7, with D possibly matching TRBD1 (5 bases). Germline values: CDR1 SGHNT, CDR2 YYREEE (reference sequence). V was shortened by 0 bases and J by 5 bases, with 9 bases between the two germline ends. The CDR3 extends over 13 amino acids. The DNA for the CDR3 is TGTGCCAGCAGCTTGGGCAGGGCCCACGAGCAGTACTTC. Protein product: CASSLGRAHEQYF.

The chain links TRBV29-1 to TRBJ1-3; the D is unclear. The CDR3 runs to 14 residues. The germline gives CDR1 SQVTM, CDR2 ANQGSEA. Trimming left V 4 bases short and J 0 bases short, with 10 bases between. The CDR3 bases are TGCAGCGTTGCCGATATTCACTCTGGAAACACCATATATTTT. Its protein product is CSVADIHSGNTIYF. The complete variable domain, with remaining parts taken from reference TRBV29-1 and TRBJ1-3, reads SAVISQKPSRDICQRGTSLTIQCQVDSQVTMMFWYRQQPGQSLTLIATANQGSEATYESGFVIDKFPISRPNLTFSTLTVSNMSPEDSSIYLCSVADIHSGNTIYFGEGSWLTVV.

The gene calls are TRBV10-3 and TRBJ2-3; no reliable D call. V lost 6 bases to trimming and J lost 0 bases, with 10 bases between them. The germline V gene has CDR1 ENHRY and CDR2 SYGVKD. CDR3 length: 14 amino acids. CDR3 bases: TGTGCCATCAGCGAACGGTCTAGCACAGATACGCAGTATTTT. Protein product: CAISERSSTDTQYF.

This chain links TRBV2 with TRBJ2-5, with D possibly matching TRBD2 (6 bases). The closer fit of TRBJ2-7 to the DNA end suggests the J call may be wrong. Germline values: CDR1 SNHLY, CDR2 FYNNEI. The length of the CDR3 is 14 residues. CDR3 protein: CASSERGLAYEQYF. CDR3 in DNA: TGTGCCAGCAGTGAACGGGGGTTGGCCTACGAGCAGTACTTC.

V usage is TRBV28 and J usage is TRBJ1-4; D remains ambiguous. The V end lost 3 bases, the J end lost 8 bases, and 7 bases lay between the germline ends. From germline, CDR1 is MDHEN and CDR2 SYDVKM. CDR3 size: 12 residues. The CDR3 loop reads CASSFRREKLFF. As DNA, the CDR3 is TGTGCCAGCAGTTTTCGCCGGGAAAAACTGTTTTTT. The variable domain in full, completed from reference TRBV28 and TRBJ1-4, reads DVKVTQSSRYLVKRTGEKVFLECVQDMDHENMFWYRQDPGLGLRLIYFSYDVKMKEKGDIPEGYSVSREKKERFSLILESASTNQTSMYLCASSFRREKLFFGSGTQLSVL.

This clone was seen only once. V usage is TRBV5-1 and J usage is TRBJ2-5, with TRBD2 matching 10 bases. Germline V gene lookup returns CDR1 SGHRS and CDR2 YFSETQ. The CDR3 totals 14 residues. V gave up 4 bases and J gave up 3 bases; unmatched junction bases: 3. The CDR3 protein is CASSATSGKETQYF. Here the CDR3 DNA reads TGCGCCAGCAGCGCTACTAGCGGGAAAGAGACCCAGTACTTC.

This rearrangement joins TRBV7-8 to TRBJ2-2; 7 bases fit TRBD1. The CDR3 covers 16 residues. Per the germline V gene, CDR1 is SGHVS and CDR2 is FQNEAQ. Trimming removed 3 bases from V and 3 bases from J; junction bases left unmatched: 7. The CDR3 region is CASSFPDRVYTGELFF. DNA for the CDR3: TGTGCCAGCAGCTTCCCCGACAGGGTATACACCGGGGAGCTGTTTTTT.

This clone was recorded only once. The V gene is TRBV2, the J gene TRBJ1-1, with TRBD1 identical over 7 bases. Germline lookup yields CDR1 SNHLY and CDR2 FYNNEI. Germline trimming cut 3 bases from V and 0 bases from J; bases unmatched to any gene: 1. The CDR3 totals 14 residues. The CDR3 reads CASSDTGVNTEAFF. The CDR3 coding sequence is TGTGCCAGCAGTGACACAGGGGTGAACACTGAAGCTTTCTTT.

CDR3 loop: CASSRDRASDTQYF. CDR3 DNA sequence: TGTGCCAGCAGTAGGGACAGGGCCTCAGATACGCAGTATTTT. The gene calls are TRBV2 and TRBJ2-3; 9 bases are a match to TRBD1. V gave up 5 bases and J gave up 4 bases; unmatched junction bases: 4. The CDR3 loop spans 14 amino acids. Germline V gene sequence: CDR1 SNHLY, CDR2 FYNNEI.

The V gene is TRBV4-3, the J gene TRBJ1-4, with unresolved D. The CDR3 has 18 residues. V was shortened by 0 bases and J by 3 bases, with 17 bases between the two germline ends. The germline V gene has CDR1 LGHNA and CDR2 YSLEER. CDR3 sequence (DNA): TGCGCCAGCAGCCAAGATTACCCCCTCAGGATTTCTAATGAAAAACTGTTTTTT. Residues: CASSQDYPLRISNEKLFF.

The gene calls are TRBV7-2 and TRBJ1-3, with D perhaps matching TRBD1 (5 bases). CDR1 is SGHTA and CDR2 is FQGNSA in the germline V gene. V shed 1 base and J shed 7 bases, with 11 bases lying between them. The CDR3 has 14 amino acids. The CDR3 sequence is CASSLGAGSNTIYF. Written as DNA, the CDR3 is TGTGCCAGCAGCTTAGGGGCAGGGTCGAACACCATATATTTT.

This clone was detected once. The chain has TRBV25-1 and TRBJ1-2; TRBD1 matches at 8 bases. V lost 6 bases to trimming and J lost 8 bases; unmatched junction nucleotides: 8. The germline V gene encodes CDR1 MGHDK and CDR2 SYGVNS. This CDR3 is built from 13 residues. The CDR3 sequence is CASSLQGALGYTF. In DNA, the CDR3 is TGTGCCAGCAGCCTCCAGGGGGCGTTAGGCTACACCTTC.

This chain uses TRBV27 with TRBJ2-3; D is undetermined. Trimming pared 5 bases from V and 3 bases from J, leaving 15 bases between. The CDR3 contains 15 residues. Germline CDR1 reads MNHEY; CDR2 reads SMNVEV (reference sequence). Here the CDR3 reads CASSVRWRPTDTQYF. DNA of the CDR3: TGTGCCAGCAGTGTACGCTGGCGGCCTACAGATACGCAGTATTTT.

The DNA for the CDR3 is TGCGCCAGCAGTGCCCTGCTTGTGGCGGGGATCACAGATACGCAGTATTTT. Protein: CASSALLVAGITDTQYF. The chain has TRBV10-2 and TRBJ2-3; TRBD2 might be the D (6 bases). V lost 4 bases and J 2 bases, leaving 19 bases between the germline ends. The CDR3 spans 17 residues. CDR1 WSHSY and CDR2 SAAADI come from the germline V gene.

This chain links TRBV28 with TRBJ2-5; a possible D gene is TRBD2 (5 bases). Trimming left V 3 bases short and J 5 bases short, with 10 bases between. This CDR3 region has 13 residues. Germline lookup yields CDR1 MDHEN and CDR2 SYDVKM. This CDR3 is CASSLPSPETQYF. The CDR3 coding sequence is TGTGCCAGCAGTTTGCCTAGCCCCGAGACCCAGTACTTC. Complete variable domain (other parts from reference TRBV28 and TRBJ2-5): DVKVTQSSRYLVKRTGEKVFLECVQDMDHENMFWYRQDPGLGLRLIYFSYDVKMKEKGDIPEGYSVSREKKERFSLILESASTNQTSMYLCASSLPSPETQYFGPGTRLLVL.

This chain connects TRBV30 to TRBJ2-7, with D maybe TRBD1 (5 bases). This CDR3 is 15 amino acids long. Between the trimmed V and J ends, which lost 3 bases and 1 base, there was a span of 16 bases. Germline values: CDR1 GTSNPN, CDR2 SVGIG (reference sequence). The CDR3 DNA is TGTGCCTGGAGCAAGGACAACGTGCAGTCCTACGAGCAGTACTTC. Amino acid sequence: CAWSKDNVQSYEQYF.

The V and J genes are TRBV6-6 and TRBJ1-5; 9 bases match TRBD1. V lost 5 bases and J lost 7; bases outside the gene matches: 3. This CDR3 is 13 amino acids long. Germline CDR1 is MNHNY and CDR2 is SVGAGI (reference sequence). CDR3 amino acids: CASSRQGVQPQHF. In nucleotides, the CDR3 is TGTGCCAGCAGTAGACAGGGGGTACAGCCCCAGCATTTT.